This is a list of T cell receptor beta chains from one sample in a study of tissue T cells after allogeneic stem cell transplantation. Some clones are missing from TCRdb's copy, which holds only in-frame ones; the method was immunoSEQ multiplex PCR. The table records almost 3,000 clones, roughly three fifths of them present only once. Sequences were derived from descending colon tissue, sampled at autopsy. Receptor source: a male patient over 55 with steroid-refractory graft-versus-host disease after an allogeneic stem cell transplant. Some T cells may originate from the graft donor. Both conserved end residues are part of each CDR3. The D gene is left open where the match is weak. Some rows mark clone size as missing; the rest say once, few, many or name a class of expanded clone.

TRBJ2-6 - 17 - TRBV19 TGTGCCAGTAGTATCAGGGGTGTCTACTCTGGGGCCAACGTCCTGACTTTC CASSIRGVYSGANVLTF
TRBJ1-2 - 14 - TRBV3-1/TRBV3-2 TGTGCCAGCAGCCCCGGATTCCGGGGTGGGGGCTACACCTTC CASSPGFRGGGYTF
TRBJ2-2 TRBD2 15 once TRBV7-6 TGTGCCAGCAGCTCTCTAAGCGGGGCCACCGGGGAGCTGTTTTTT CASSSLSGATGELFF
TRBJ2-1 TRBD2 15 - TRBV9 TGTGCCAGCAGCGTGGGGACTAGCAGTTACAATGAGCAGTTCTTC CASSVGTSSYNEQFF
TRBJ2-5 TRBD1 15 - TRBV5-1 TGCGCCAGCAGCTTGGGGACAGGGCCACAAGAGACCCAGTACTTC CASSLGTGPQETQYF
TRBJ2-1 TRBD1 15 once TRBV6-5 TGTGCCAGCAGTTACTCGGACAGGGGATCGGGTGAGCAGTTCTTC CASSYSDRGSGEQFF
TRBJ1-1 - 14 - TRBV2 TGTGCCAGCAGTCGGGAAGGGAGGGACACTGAAGCTTTCTTT CASSREGRDTEAFF
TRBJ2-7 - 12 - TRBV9 TGTGCCAGCAGCGCCACAGACTACGAGCAGTACTTC CASSATDYEQYF
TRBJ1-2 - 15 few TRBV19 TGTGCCAGTAGTATAGAACACAGGGTTGGCTATGGCTACACCTTC CASSIEHRVGYGYTF
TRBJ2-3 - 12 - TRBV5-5 TGTGCCAGCAGTCAAGGCGCAGATACGCAGTATTTT CASSQGADTQYF
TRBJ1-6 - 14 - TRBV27 TGTGCCACCAGGTCAGGGGTTTACGATTCACCCCTCCACTTT CATRSGVYDSPLHF
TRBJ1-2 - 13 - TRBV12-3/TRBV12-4 TGTGCCAGCAGGCCGGGGGGTAACTATGGCTACACCTTC CASRPGGNYGYTF
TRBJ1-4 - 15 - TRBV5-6 TGTGCCAGCAGCTTGACAGCTGCAACTAATGAAAAACTGTTTTTT CASSLTAATNEKLFF
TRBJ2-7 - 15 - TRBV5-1 TGCGCCAGCACCAGGGGGGCAGAGGGACCCTACGAGCAGTACTTC CASTRGAEGPYEQYF
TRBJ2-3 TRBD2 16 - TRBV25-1 TGTGCCAGCAGTGAAAGTGTAGCGGGGGGCCGGGGTACGCAGTATTTT CASSESVAGGRGTQYF
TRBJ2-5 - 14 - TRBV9 TGTGCCAGCAGCGTCGGGCCCCCCCAAGAGACCCAGTACTTC CASSVGPPQETQYF
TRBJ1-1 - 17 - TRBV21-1 TGTGCCAGCAGCCTCGGGACAGGGGGCTCAGTGAACACTGAAGCTTTCTTT CASSLGTGGSVNTEAFF
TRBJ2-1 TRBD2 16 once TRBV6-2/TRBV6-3 TGTGCCAGCAGTGTCCCGCGGGGGGGTTTCCACAATGAGCAGTTCTTC CASSVPRGGFHNEQFF
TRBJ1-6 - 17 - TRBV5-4 TGTGCCAGCAGCCCGGGGGCCCAGGGGTCCTATAATTCACCCCTCCACTTT CASSPGAQGSYNSPLHF
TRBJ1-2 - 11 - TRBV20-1 TGCAGTGCTAGAGAATGGGGGGGCTACACCTTC CSAREWGGYTF
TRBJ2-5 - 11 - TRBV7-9 TGTGCCAGCAGCATCCAAGAGACCCAGTACTTC CASSIQETQYF
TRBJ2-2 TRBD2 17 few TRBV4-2 TGTGCCAGCAGCCAAAACCTAGCGGGGGCCAACACCGGGGAGCTGTTTTTT CASSQNLAGANTGELFF
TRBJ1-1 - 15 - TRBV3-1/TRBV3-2 TGTGCCAGCAGCCAAGGGACGGCGATGAACACTGAAGCTTTCTTT CASSQGTAMNTEAFF
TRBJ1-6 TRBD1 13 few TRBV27 TGTGCCAGCAGGAACAGGGGAGGTTCACCCCTCCACTTT CASRNRGGSPLHF